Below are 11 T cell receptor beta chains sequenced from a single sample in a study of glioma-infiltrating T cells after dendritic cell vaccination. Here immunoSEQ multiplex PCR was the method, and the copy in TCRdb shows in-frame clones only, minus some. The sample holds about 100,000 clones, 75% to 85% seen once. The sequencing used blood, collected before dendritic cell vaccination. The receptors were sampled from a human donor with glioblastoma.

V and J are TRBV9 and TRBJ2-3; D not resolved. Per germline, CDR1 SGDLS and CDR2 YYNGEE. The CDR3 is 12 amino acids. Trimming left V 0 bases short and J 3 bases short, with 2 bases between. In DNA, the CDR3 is TGTGCCAGCAGCGTAGCTACAGATACGCAGTATTTT. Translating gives CASSVATDTQYF. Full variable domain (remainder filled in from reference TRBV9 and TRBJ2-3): DSGVTQTPKHLITATGQRVTLRCSPRSGDLSVYWYQQSLDQGLQFLIQYYNGEERAKGNILERFSAQQFPDLHSELNLSSLELGDSALYFCASSVATDTQYFGPGTRLTVL.

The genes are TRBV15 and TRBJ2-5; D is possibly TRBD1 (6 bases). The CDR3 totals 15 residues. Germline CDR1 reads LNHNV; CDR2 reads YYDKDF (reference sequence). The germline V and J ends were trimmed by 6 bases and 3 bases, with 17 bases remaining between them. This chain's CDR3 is CATSKWSRGEETQYF. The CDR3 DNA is TGTGCCACCAGTAAATGGAGCAGGGGAGAAGAGACCCAGTACTTC.

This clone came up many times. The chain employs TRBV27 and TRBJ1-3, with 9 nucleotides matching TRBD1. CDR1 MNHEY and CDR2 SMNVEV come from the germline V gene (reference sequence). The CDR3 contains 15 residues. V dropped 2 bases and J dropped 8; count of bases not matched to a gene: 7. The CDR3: CASSLKGQGFDTIYF. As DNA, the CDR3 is TGTGCCAGCAGTTTAAAGGGACAGGGTTTTGACACCATATATTTT.

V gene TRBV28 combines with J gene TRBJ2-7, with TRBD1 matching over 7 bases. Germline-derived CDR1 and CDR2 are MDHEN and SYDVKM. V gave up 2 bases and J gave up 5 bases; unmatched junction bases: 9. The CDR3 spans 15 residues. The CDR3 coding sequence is TGTGCCAGCAGTTTACCCCTGACAGGGAGCCACGAGCAGTACTTC. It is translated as CASSLPLTGSHEQYF.

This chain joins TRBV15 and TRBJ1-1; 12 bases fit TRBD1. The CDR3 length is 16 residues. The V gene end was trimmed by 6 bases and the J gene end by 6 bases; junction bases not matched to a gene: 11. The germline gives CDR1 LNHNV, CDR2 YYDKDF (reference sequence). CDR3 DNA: TGTGCCACCAGAAGGGACAGGGGGCGCGATGTACCTGAAGCTTTCTTT. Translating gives CATRRDRGRDVPEAFF.

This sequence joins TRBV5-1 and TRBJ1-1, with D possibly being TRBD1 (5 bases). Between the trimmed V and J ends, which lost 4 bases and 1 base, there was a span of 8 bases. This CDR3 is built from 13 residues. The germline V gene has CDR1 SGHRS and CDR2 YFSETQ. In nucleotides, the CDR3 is TGCGCCAGCAGCGCCCAGGGGAACACTGAAGCTTTCTTT. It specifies CASSAQGNTEAFF.

Here the CDR3 reads CASPGQGLNEQFF. The CDR3 DNA follows: TGTGCCAGTCCGGGACAGGGGCTCAATGAGCAGTTCTTC. The rearrangement links TRBV7-9 to TRBJ2-1, with 10 bases matching TRBD1. The CDR3 is made up of 13 amino acids. Germline V gene lookup returns CDR1 SEHNR and CDR2 FQNEAQ (reference sequence). Trimming at V came to 9 bases and at J to 6 bases, leaving 5 bases not matched to a gene.

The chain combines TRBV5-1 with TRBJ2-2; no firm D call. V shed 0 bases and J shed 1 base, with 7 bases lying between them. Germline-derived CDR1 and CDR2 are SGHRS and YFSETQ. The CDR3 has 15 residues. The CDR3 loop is CASSLVPGNTGELFF. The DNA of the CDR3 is TGCGCCAGCAGCTTGGTCCCAGGGAACACCGGGGAGCTGTTTTTT.

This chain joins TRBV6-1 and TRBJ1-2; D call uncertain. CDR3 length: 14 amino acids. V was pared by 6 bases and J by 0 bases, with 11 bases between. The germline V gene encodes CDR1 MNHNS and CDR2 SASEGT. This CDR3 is CASRSGKTNYGYTF. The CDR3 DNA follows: TGTGCCAGCAGGTCCGGGAAGACTAACTATGGCTACACCTTC.

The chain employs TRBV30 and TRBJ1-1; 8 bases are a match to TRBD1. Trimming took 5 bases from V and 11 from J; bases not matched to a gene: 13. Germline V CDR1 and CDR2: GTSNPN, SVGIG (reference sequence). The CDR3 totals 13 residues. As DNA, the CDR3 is TGTGCCTGGGAGGGGGGCAGGGGGCGAATGGCTTTCTTT. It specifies CAWEGGRGRMAFF. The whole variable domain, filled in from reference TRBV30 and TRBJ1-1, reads SQTIHQWPATLVQPVGSPLSLECTVEGTSNPNLYWYRQAAGRGLQLLFYSVGIGQISSEVPQNLSASRPQDRQFILSSKKLLLSDSGFYLCAWEGGRGRMAFFGQGTRLTVV.

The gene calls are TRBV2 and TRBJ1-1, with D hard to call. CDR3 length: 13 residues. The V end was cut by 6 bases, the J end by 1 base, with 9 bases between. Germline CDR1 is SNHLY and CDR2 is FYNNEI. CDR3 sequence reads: CASRTTTNTEAFF. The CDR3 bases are TGTGCCAGCAGAACGACAACGAACACTGAAGCTTTCTTT.